In this sample, the clone carrying this T cell receptor (beta chain) turned up a few times. The antigen remains unidentified. The source material, RNA transcripts, was used to amplify TCR beta CDR3 regions. The HTBI set primed first-round TCR CDR3 RT-PCR. TCRdb re-called the multiplex PCR reads with MiXCR, one entry per CDR3 protein. The sample includes roughly 500,000 distinct CDR3 sequences, roughly a quarter of them seen just once. The CDR3 consists of 12 residues. V was cut by 6 bases and J by 7 bases, with 13 bases left in between. CDR1 and CDR2 from the germline V gene are LGHDT and YNNKEL (reference sequence). These data originate in a study of T cells in Graves' hyperthyroidism and ophthalmopathy. The study, taken as a whole, reports: Ophthalmopathy, which appeared later, was predicted by the model a median about 6 months before onset.

Uncontrolled infection, other autoimmune disease, pregnancy or lactation led to exclusion. The sample comprised blood. This TCR came from a woman in her twenties or thirties with Graves' ophthalmopathy. The V gene is TRBV3-1, the J gene TRBJ2-7; TRBD1 might be the D (6 bases). CDR3 region: CASRGHIGEQYF. Here the CDR3 DNA reads TGTGCCAGCAGGGGACATATTGGTGAGCAGTACTTC.